This TCR beta chain was sequenced for a study of PD-1 blockade in classical Hodgkin lymphoma (dated by TCRdb to 2018 to 2021). Background for the entire study: Nivolumab dosing was 3 mg/kg intravenously every 2 weeks, continuing until either disease progression or unacceptable toxicity. The study used CyTOF and TCR beta sequencing to define a peripheral blood immune signature of response to PD-1 blockade in classical Hodgkin lymphoma. Study-wide conclusions, independent of this receptor: Baseline TCR diversity was reported as lower in newly diagnosed patients than in healthy donors, and lower still in relapsed/refractory patients. Lower diversity was seen in patients whose nivolumab began less than 1 year after ASCT, and these patients were left out of later analyses so that immune reconstitution would not confound the results. Trial patients achieving complete response had baseline diversity similar to newly diagnosed patients, whereas partial responders and progressors had significantly lower diversity. The study was limited to a single clinical trial cohort, and causes of repertoire differences, possibly disease activity or prior therapy, remained undefined. A significant rise by C4D1 was seen in CD4+ but not CD8+ TCR diversity (p=0.0027 vs p=0.16), with the rise being most apparent in complete responders (p=0.02).

A note on this clone: This receptor's antigen is unknown. No base qualities exist here, and no much larger clone lies one base off it.

In light of the paper, this sample's time point label describes: cycle 4 day 1 (C4D1), after 5 to 7 weeks of nivolumab. All trial patients had relapsed after autologous stem cell transplantation, with cohorts A, B and C differing in prior brentuximab vedotin exposure. A total of 50 to 70 patients with relapsed/refractory classical Hodgkin lymphoma made up the trial cohort, and each patient's best overall response was complete response, partial response or progressive disease. Trial patients were treated with single-agent nivolumab in the multi-cohort phase II CheckMate 205 trial. An independent review committee assessed best overall response using the 2007 International Working Group response criteria. Trial PBMCs were collected immediately before nivolumab initiation (C1D1) and during therapy at cycle 2 day 1 and cycle 4 day 1. Peripheral blood was collected in 8 mL Vacutainer Cell Preparation Tubes, from which PBMCs were isolated by centrifugation and then cryopreserved.

Genomic DNA was isolated using the Qiagen DNeasy kit from unsorted PBMCs as well as from negatively selected CD4+ and CD8+ fractions. Using primers that anneal to V and J segments, immunoSEQ multiplex PCR amplified the TCR beta CDR3 regions. A synthetic immune receptor repertoire was used to minimize amplification bias, and any remaining bias was removed computationally after sequencing. The source study handled its data this way. Repertoire diversity was quantified as the Shannon entropy index using custom Python scripts. Unsorted, CD4+ and CD8+ repertoires were analyzed separately, except for combined analyses in which CD4+ and CD8+ sequences were merged in silico. Clonal expansion was defined as at least a 2-fold frequency increase after treatment relative to C1D1, with a pseudocount of 0.5 for undetected baseline clones. Singleton clones were defined as clones with 0 or 1 copy at C1D1, and non-singleton clones were defined as clones with 2 or more copies. Clones expanded in unsorted samples were labelled as CD4+, CD8+ or unknown by matching protein sequences in sorted samples from the same patient. Wilcoxon tests on paired samples were used to test diversity changes from C1D1 to C4D1. TCRdb limited this immuneACCESS table to in-frame rearrangements with V and J called. A share of clones is missing; checked studies link under half to unresolved V genes, and the rest is unexplained. Clone size and V and J calls were adopted from that table, with D and trimming inferred from the DNA. This sample lists about 39,000 clones; around four fifths were detected once. The top ten hold around 9.5% of the sample.

V is clipped by 2 bases and J by 5 bases, and the sequence between their germline boundaries is 13 bases long. The germline V gene sets CDR1 to LGHNA and CDR2 to YSLEER. The CDR3, cysteine through phenylalanine, is 14 amino acids long. Solely the CDR3 DNA is kept, with 42 bases framed from the first base. In this chain, TRBV4-3 is recombined with TRBJ2-7; D gene: possibly TRBD2, on 5 matching bases. Source: peripheral blood mononuclear cells (PBMCs), taken before the fourth cycle of nivolumab. The source of this sequence is a human donor with classical Hodgkin lymphoma. In nucleotides, the sequence is TGCGCCAGCAGCCAATTGGTGCTAGCCAACGAGCAGTACTTC. This translates into CASSQLVLANEQYF.